This T cell receptor (beta chain) was recovered during a study of OX40 agonist ivuxolimab in advanced cancers. Findings and caveats of the study: Several nonresponders also turned out to have low normalized T-cell clonal expansion.

Sequencing was performed with immunoSEQ multiplex PCR; in TCRdb, only in-frame clones are kept and a portion is missing. The sample records under 95,000 clones, about 94% being singletons. Trimming shortened V by 1 base and J by 7 bases, and 7 bases separated the two germline ends. Germline CDR1 is DFQATT and CDR2 is SNEGSKA (reference sequence). CDR3 size: 11 residues. In the case of this clone: Its antigen is not identified.

The chain joins TRBV20-1 to TRBJ2-5; the D gene is possibly TRBD2 (6 bases). Sequences were derived from CD4+ or CD8+ T cells sorted from blood, sampled in a trial of the OX40 agonist ivuxolimab. The source is an adult with an advanced solid tumor such as melanoma, head and neck, liver or kidney cancer. The CDR3 is CSARAGGTQYF. The CDR3 DNA is TGCAGTGCTAGAGCCGGGGGGACCCAGTACTTC.